The entry that follows covers one T cell receptor beta chain sequence. Primers for the PCR totalled 60 Vbeta and 13 Jbeta. Profiled with immunoSEQ multiplex PCR; TCRdb holds only in-frame clones, not every one. The listing records about 160,000 clones. This sample was included in a study of cytomegalovirus exposure and HLA in healthy donors. V was pared by 5 bases and J by 6 bases, with 7 bases of the junction left unmatched. Looked up from germline, CDR1 is MNHEY and CDR2 is SVGAGI. CDR3 size: 14 residues. Specimen: PBMCs. The chain recombines TRBV6-5 with TRBJ2-5; 9 bases match TRBD1. This sequence was found in a woman aged 45-65 years in good health and CMV-seronegative. The CDR3 is CASSPGQGGQTQYF. CDR3 DNA: TGTGCCAGCAGTCCGGGACAGGGCGGGCAGACCCAGTACTTC.